This T cell receptor beta chain was retrieved from a study of Tregs in tolerant kidney transplant recipients. Only in-frame clones appear in the TCRdb table, and some are missing; sequencing was by immunoSEQ multiplex PCR. The table records tens of thousands of clones, 70% to 90% of them present only once. V shed 5 bases and J shed 4 bases, with 15 bases lying between them. This CDR3 is built from 15 residues. CDR1 and CDR2 from the germline V gene are LNHDA and SQIVND (reference sequence). Only a few counts were recorded for this clone. The rearrangement links TRBV19 to TRBJ1-5, with a weak D call TRBD1 (6 bases). The clonotype comes from a human donor who received a combined kidney and bone marrow transplant. The specimen comprised CD4+ T cells from blood, sampled before the transplant. This CDR3 is CASSDQGQTNQPQHF. CDR3 nucleotides: TGTGCCAGTAGTGACCAGGGGCAAACTAATCAGCCCCAGCATTTT. The full variable domain, its missing parts supplied by reference TRBV19 and TRBJ1-5, is DGGITQSPKYLFRKEGQNVTLSCEQNLNHDAMYWYRQDPGQGLRLIYYSQIVNDFQKGDIAEGYSVSREKKESFPLTVTSAQKNPTAFYLCASSDQGQTNQPQHFGDGTRLSIL.